These T cell receptor beta chains were read from a single sample in a study of Ad26.COV2.S vaccination and SARS-CoV-2 variants. This table comes from immunoSEQ multiplex PCR, and its TCRdb copy is limited to in-frame clones, with some not included. This table has about 680,000 clones, around 90% appearing once. The sample here was peripheral blood, taken in a trial of Ad26.COV2.S vaccine versus placebo. The receptors shown here come from a person between 18 and 60 years old who received the Ad26.COV2.S COVID-19 vaccine or a placebo. The conserved cysteine and the conserved F or W are not part of the CDR3 here. A D gene is named only where the DNA matches it firmly.

v_gene	d_gene	j_gene	CDR3aa
TRBV7-2	TRBD2	TRBJ2-3	ASSLVKGLAGTDTQY
TRBV10-1	NA	TRBJ2-3	ASSELREGTDTQY
TRBV15	NA	TRBJ1-1	ATSREGTLNTEAF
TRBV7-8	TRBD2	TRBJ2-2	ASSLAGLAGGIGELF
TRBV7-9	TRBD1	TRBJ1-5	ASSLDRERQPQH
TRBV6-5	NA	TRBJ2-1	ASSPPIRGYNEQF
TRBV6-5	NA	TRBJ1-5	ASSYRGNQPQH
TRBV19	NA	TRBJ2-3	ASSQRSSTDTQY
TRBV3-1/TRBV3-2	TRBD2	TRBJ2-7	ASSRASGRVSEEQY
TRBV18	TRBD1	TRBJ1-1	ASSPRDRTQNTEAF
TRBV5-1	NA	TRBJ2-7	ASSLDYYRAREREQY
TRBV2	NA	TRBJ2-5	ASSAGLPTY
TRBV18	NA	TRBJ1-1	ASSPGDKGRGTEAF
TRBV6-5	TRBD1	TRBJ2-7	ASSYSSGTAYEQY
TRBV15	TRBD1	TRBJ1-1	ATSTGQGTEAF
TRBV3-1/TRBV3-2	TRBD1	TRBJ2-7	ASSQDVAGGFYEQY
TRBV15	NA	TRBJ2-5	ATSRDDGWLETQY
TRBV5-1	TRBD2	TRBJ2-3	ASSAGGDTQY
TRBV12-3/TRBV12-4	NA	TRBJ1-2	ASSLDTRYGYT
TRBV3-1/TRBV3-2	NA	TRBJ2-7	ASSKRRGGRLTYEQY
TRBV11-2	NA	TRBJ1-2	ASSLDLVGTYGYT
TRBV19	NA	TRBJ1-6	ASSGQVGSPLH
TRBV20-1	NA	TRBJ2-1	SASSSQGAGANNEQF
TRBV4-1	NA	TRBJ2-3	ASSPGTSTDTQY
TRBV24-1	NA	TRBJ1-1	ATSDAGGGLNTEAF
TRBV7-6	NA	TRBJ1-3	ASSRDRGSGNTIY
TRBV7-9	TRBD1	TRBJ2-2	ASRSPGQGALGELF
TRBV5-1	NA	TRBJ2-3	ASSLAGRSTQY
TRBV11-3	TRBD2	TRBJ2-3	ASSLGLPGLAGLTDTQY
TRBV7-9	NA	TRBJ2-1	ASSRWYGSSYNEQF
TRBV2	NA	TRBJ2-5	ASRTDQETQY
TRBV3-1/TRBV3-2	NA	TRBJ2-2	ASSQVAPANTGELF
TRBV18	NA	TRBJ1-5	ASSPQGNQPQH
TRBV11-2	NA	TRBJ2-5	ASTLRETQY
TRBV7-8	NA	TRBJ1-4	ASSLTGWGANEKLF
TRBV5-1	TRBD2	TRBJ2-7	ASSSGLAGGPSRYEQY